The present TCR beta chain was sequenced within a study of blood T cell repertoires in COVID-19. On the study more broadly: The cDNA or gDNA used as material had been derived from T cells, B-cell-depleted T cells, or PBMCs.

Original methodology: Nucleated cell number was recorded as an estimate derived from reference gene primer amplification. Data came from immunoSEQ multiplex PCR; TCRdb stores just in-frame clones and leaves some out. D and trimming were read from the DNA, whereas the V and J calls and clone size are those reported in that table. The table includes 150,000 to 200,000 clones, over 70% detected once. This clonotype originated in a man aged 55 to 69 with active or convalescent COVID-19. Sequenced input: peripheral blood.

The CDR3 DNA is TGTGCCAGCAGCCAAACAAGACTAGCGGGAGGCGATGAGCAGTTCTTC. Its translation is CASSQTRLAGGDEQFF. The J gene is TRBJ2-1, the V gene TRBV14; 13 nucleotides align to TRBD2. Germline values: CDR1 SGHDN, CDR2 FVKESK. CDR3 length: 16 residues. V was clipped by 2 bases and J by 8 bases; unmatched bases: 6.